Listed below are T cell receptor beta chains from one sample, sequenced in a study of T cell changes during pregnancy in multiple sclerosis. Sequencing was performed with immunoSEQ multiplex PCR; in TCRdb, only in-frame clones are kept and a portion is missing. The sample contains 95,000 to 100,000 clones, roughly nine tenths of which appear only once. Sequencing used peripheral blood, obtained after pregnancy. These receptors all come from a female donor in good health, enrolled as a control in a pregnancy study. CDR3s include the opening cysteine and the closing phenylalanine or tryptophan. The D gene is left open where the match is weak.

d_call j_call v_call cdr3_nt cdr3_aa
- TRBJ2-2 TRBV27 TGTGCCAGCAGTCCCCTCGTTGTCACCGGGGAGCTGTTTTTT CASSPLVVTGELFF
TRBD1 TRBJ1-5 TRBV6-4 TGTGCCAGCAGTGAATGGACAGGGCATCAGCCCCAGCATTTT CASSEWTGHQPQHF
TRBD1 TRBJ2-7 TRBV2 TGTGCCAGCAGGAAGGGACAGGGGGCTGGGTACGAGCAGTACTTC CASRKGQGAGYEQYF
- TRBJ1-1 TRBV7-8 TGTGCCAGCAGCTTACTGCCCCCGGGGAAGGGAGCTTTCTTT CASSLLPPGKGAFF
- TRBJ2-5 TRBV4-1 TGCGCCACCAGAAGTGGGTGGGCTAGCGCACACCAAGAGACCCAGTACTTC CATRSGWASAHQETQYF
- TRBJ1-2 TRBV28 TGTGCCAGCAGTTCCCAGGTTTATGGCTACACCTTC CASSSQVYGYTF
- TRBJ2-2 TRBV14 TGTGCCAGCAGCCAAGAATTGCAGGGGCGGACCGGGGAGCTGTTTTTT CASSQELQGRTGELFF
- TRBJ2-1 TRBV9 TGTGCCAGCAGCCCCCTGGCGGGAACCTACAATGAGCAGTTCTTC CASSPLAGTYNEQFF
- TRBJ1-2 TRBV6-6 TGTGCCAGCAGTTACTCCCTTACAGGGTTTGGCTACACCTTC CASSYSLTGFGYTF
- TRBJ1-2 TRBV28 TGTGCCAGCAGATCCGGGGAGGGAGGCTATGGCTACACCTTC CASRSGEGGYGYTF